This T cell receptor beta chain was found in a study of Ad26.COV2.S vaccination and SARS-CoV-2 variants. Overall study context: Once, or twice with 56 days between doses, Ad26.COV2.S was given intramuscularly. Study findings and constraints: Measurements of TCR breadth and depth may have given underestimates of the total T cell responses.

Treatment: roughly 19 received Ad26.COV2.S at low or high dose, single or two shots; 5 received placebo; per-sample allocation not given. Material that was analyzed had been drawn on day 63 after the first vaccine or placebo injection. In Boston, the donor was an adult between 18-55 years of age. A note on this clone: The antigen is undetermined.

CDR1 is MNHEY and CDR2 is SVGAGI in the germline V gene. This CDR3 spans 15 amino acids. V shed 4 bases, J shed 2 bases, and the junction held 7 bases outside the gene matches. Sequenced by immunoSEQ multiplex PCR; TCRdb stores in-frame clones only, minus some. The sample contains 300,000 to 400,000 clones, approximately 86% of which appear only once. Material: peripheral blood, obtained in a trial of Ad26.COV2.S vaccine versus placebo. The chain joins TRBV6-5 to TRBJ1-2, with 7 bases matching TRBD1. This TCR was recovered from a person aged 18-60 years who received the Ad26.COV2.S COVID-19 vaccine or a placebo. This CDR3 is CASSSQRGQNYGYTF. For the CDR3, the DNA is TGTGCCAGCAGTTCCCAACGGGGACAGAACTATGGCTACACCTTC.